Listed below are T cell receptor beta chains from one sample, sequenced in a study of blood T cell repertoires in COVID-19. Sequencing was performed with immunoSEQ multiplex PCR; in TCRdb, only in-frame clones are kept and a portion is missing. The sample carries around 72,000 clones, roughly 80% recorded once. The sequenced material came from peripheral blood. Every receptor here comes from a woman aged 60 to 75 with acute or convalescent COVID-19. CDR3s include the opening cysteine and the closing phenylalanine or tryptophan. The order of the fields is CDR3 protein, clone size, V gene, J gene. For some rows the clone size is stated as once, few or many, or as a class when expanded; others skip it.

CASSSSSGGQPQHF	few	TRBV7-2	TRBJ1-5
CASSYPLAGGTYEQYF	-	TRBV6-5	TRBJ2-7
CASRADATNYGYTF	once	TRBV19	TRBJ1-2
CAIGRQGSSTDTQYF	-	TRBV10-3	TRBJ2-3
CASSLESVAGASYEQYF	-	TRBV5-1	TRBJ2-7
CASSFSAGGPDEQYF	-	TRBV7-9	TRBJ2-7
CASRLRFSYEQYF	few	TRBV19	TRBJ2-7
CASSVTGFPNEKLFF	-	TRBV5-1	TRBJ1-4
CASSSQLNEQFF	-	TRBV5-1	TRBJ2-1
CASSFRTGGTEAFF	-	TRBV7-2	TRBJ1-1
CASSRQGPSYEQYF	-	TRBV2	TRBJ2-7
CASSSPSGAITDTQYF	few	TRBV6-5	TRBJ2-3
CASSEAGGNQPQHF	-	TRBV2	TRBJ1-5
CASSLARTVNTEAFF	-	TRBV11-2	TRBJ1-1
CASSQGTAVTSNYGYTF	-	TRBV4-2	TRBJ1-2
CASSVAVNSPLHF	-	TRBV9	TRBJ1-6
CASQNAGGGDIQYF	-	TRBV2	TRBJ2-4
CASSPGTTNTGELFF	-	TRBV4-2	TRBJ2-2
CASSLATSGNEQFF	-	TRBV5-1	TRBJ2-1
CASSSTGTYEQYF	-	TRBV7-8	TRBJ2-7
CASSLEQGFLITEAFF	-	TRBV7-8	TRBJ1-1
CASSLRTDTQYF	-	TRBV12-3/TRBV12-4	TRBJ2-3
CASSTGFTGETQYF	-	TRBV19	TRBJ2-5
CASSPRTGYALQPQHF	few	TRBV6-2/TRBV6-3	TRBJ1-5
CASSQGAYTDTQYF	once	TRBV18	TRBJ2-3
CAWGGRGNEKLFF	-	TRBV30	TRBJ1-4
CASSIPGQSSYEQYF	-	TRBV19	TRBJ2-7
CASSRQGAREKLFF	-	TRBV16	TRBJ1-4
CASSLAAGTNEKLFF	few	TRBV11-2	TRBJ1-4
CASSQSTGASSGNTIYF	-	TRBV23-1	TRBJ1-3
CASSIVWTGRTEAFF	-	TRBV19	TRBJ1-1
CASFSGQGDGYTF	-	TRBV12-3/TRBV12-4	TRBJ1-2
CASSDLFGNQPQHF	-	TRBV6-1	TRBJ1-5
CASSSVSPLQDTEAFF	-	TRBV5-4	TRBJ1-1
CASSLKGDTQYF	-	TRBV4-1	TRBJ2-3
CASGGVYSNQPQHF	-	TRBV6-5	TRBJ1-5
CASSVGTARAAGNTIYF	-	TRBV7-6	TRBJ1-3
CASSFDRTGDYTF	-	TRBV5-1	TRBJ1-2
CASSQGTGPGEKLFF	once	TRBV4-1	TRBJ1-4
CASSVTIGQGYEQFF	-	TRBV5-1	TRBJ2-1
CASSYGQGNSPLHF	-	TRBV6-5	TRBJ1-6